Listed below are T cell receptor beta chains from one sample, sequenced in a study of tumor and adjacent non-tumor tissue in lung cancer. TCRdb fed the multiplex PCR reads into MiXCR, producing one record per CDR3 protein. The table lists under 150,000 distinct CDR3 sequences, approximately 64% of them singletons. The specimen was lung tumor tissue. These receptors were taken from a man in his 60s with small cell lung cancer. Both conserved end residues are part of each CDR3. The D gene is left open where the match is weak. Only part of the rows carry a size: once, few, many, or a class if the clone is expanded.

j_call: TRBJ2-1
clone_size: once
v_call: TRBV11-2
d_call: -
cdr3_aa: CAGSLSALWNSYNEQFF
cdr3_nt: TGTGCCGGCAGCTTATCAGCGTTGTGGAACTCCTACAATGAGCAGTTCTTC

j_call: TRBJ2-1
clone_size: -
v_call: TRBV4-2
d_call: -
cdr3_aa: CASSHLGLTNEEFF
cdr3_nt: TGTGCCAGCAGCCACTTGGGGCTTACAAATGAGGAGTTCTTC

j_call: TRBJ1-5
clone_size: -
v_call: TRBV7-9
d_call: TRBD1
cdr3_aa: CASSLETGGGNQPQHF
cdr3_nt: TGTGCCAGCAGCTTAGAGACAGGGGGTGGCAATCAGCCCCAGCATTTT

j_call: TRBJ2-5
clone_size: few
v_call: TRBV5-6
d_call: -
cdr3_aa: CASSLGEETQYF
cdr3_nt: TGTGCCAGCAGCTTGGGGGAGGAGACCCAGTACTTC

j_call: TRBJ2-1
clone_size: many
v_call: TRBV28
d_call: -
cdr3_aa: CASGSSFEVDEQFF
cdr3_nt: TGTGCCAGCGGGAGCTCCTTCGAGGTGGATGAGCAGTTCTTC

j_call: TRBJ1-2
clone_size: once
v_call: TRBV5-1
d_call: -
cdr3_aa: CASGITGTYGYTF
cdr3_nt: TGCGCCAGCGGGATTACAGGGACCTATGGCTACACCTTC

j_call: TRBJ2-4
clone_size: many
v_call: TRBV20-1
d_call: -
cdr3_aa: CSAVFPGEGIQYF
cdr3_nt: TGCAGTGCTGTATTCCCGGGGGAAGGCATTCAGTACTTC

j_call: TRBJ2-1
clone_size: few
v_call: TRBV14
d_call: TRBD2
cdr3_aa: CASSLLAGVDNEQFF
cdr3_nt: TGTGCCAGCAGTCTACTAGCGGGAGTCGACAATGAGCAGTTCTTC

j_call: TRBJ2-1
clone_size: many
v_call: TRBV6-1
d_call: -
cdr3_aa: CASSGGDNFYNEQFF
cdr3_nt: TGTGCCAGCAGTGGTGGGGACAACTTTTACAATGAGCAGTTCTTC

j_call: TRBJ1-5
clone_size: once
v_call: TRBV20-1
d_call: -
cdr3_aa: CSEGWGTESNQPQHF
cdr3_nt: TGCAGTGAAGGTTGGGGGACTGAAAGCAATCAGCCCCAGCATTTT

j_call: TRBJ1-1
clone_size: medium-sized
v_call: TRBV20-1
d_call: -
cdr3_aa: CSARDLDAEAFF
cdr3_nt: TGCAGTGCTAGAGATTTGGATGCTGAAGCTTTCTTT

j_call: TRBJ2-1
clone_size: once
v_call: TRBV10-3
d_call: TRBD2
cdr3_aa: CAISLSPLAGGFRNEQFF
cdr3_nt: TGTGCCATCAGCCTTTCCCCTCTAGCGGGAGGGTTCCGAAATGAGCAGTTCTTC

j_call: TRBJ2-6
clone_size: -
v_call: TRBV24-1
d_call: TRBD2
cdr3_aa: CATNRGGLGANVLTF
cdr3_nt: TGTGCCACCAATAGGGGAGGGTTGGGGGCCAACGTCCTGACTTTC

j_call: TRBJ2-1
clone_size: -
v_call: TRBV24-1
d_call: -
cdr3_aa: CATSDFTAGGEQFF
cdr3_nt: TGTGCCACCAGTGATTTCACAGCCGGGGGTGAGCAGTTCTTC

j_call: TRBJ1-2
clone_size: -
v_call: TRBV7-2
d_call: -
cdr3_aa: CASSLGGGGVKYGYIF
cdr3_nt: TGTGCCAGCAGCCTCGGGGGCGGGGGGGTTAAGTACGGCTACATCTTC

j_call: TRBJ2-6
clone_size: few
v_call: TRBV2
d_call: TRBD2
cdr3_aa: CASKREGANVLTF
cdr3_nt: TGTGCCAGCAAGCGGGAGGGGGCCAACGTCCTGACTTTC

j_call: TRBJ2-5
clone_size: -
v_call: TRBV20-1
d_call: TRBD2
cdr3_aa: CSASRVAGGPGETQYF
cdr3_nt: TGCAGTGCTAGTCGGGTAGCGGGAGGGCCAGGGGAGACCCAGTACTTC

j_call: TRBJ1-4
clone_size: -
v_call: TRBV28
d_call: TRBD1
cdr3_aa: CASSPREGGLRVKLFF
cdr3_nt: TGTGCCAGCAGCCCCAGGGAAGGGGGCCTCCGGGTAAAACTGTTTTTT

j_call: TRBJ1-1
clone_size: -
v_call: TRBV20-1
d_call: -
cdr3_aa: CSATPPTVSTEAFF
cdr3_nt: TGCAGTGCAACGCCCCCGACAGTGTCCACTGAAGCTTTCTTT

j_call: TRBJ2-3
clone_size: many
v_call: TRBV5-5
d_call: -
cdr3_aa: CASSFPGDTQYF
cdr3_nt: TGTGCCAGCAGCTTTCCGGGGGATACGCAGTATTTT

j_call: TRBJ2-1
clone_size: -
v_call: TRBV11-2
d_call: -
cdr3_aa: CVSSLVGRTYNEQFF
cdr3_nt: TGTGTCAGCAGCTTAGTTGGCAGGACCTACAACGAGCAGTTCTTC

j_call: TRBJ2-1
clone_size: -
v_call: TRBV20-1
d_call: -
cdr3_aa: CSARVLVGARSLNEQFF
cdr3_nt: TGCAGTGCTAGAGTGTTAGTTGGGGCTAGGAGTCTCAATGAGCAGTTCTTC

j_call: TRBJ2-4
clone_size: once
v_call: TRBV12-3/TRBV12-4
d_call: TRBD2
cdr3_aa: CASSYPGTTHGGIQYF
cdr3_nt: TGTGCCAGCAGCTACCCAGGGACTACTCACGGGGGCATTCAGTACTTC

j_call: TRBJ2-5
clone_size: many
v_call: TRBV20-1
d_call: TRBD2
cdr3_aa: CSARKAGGPQETQYF
cdr3_nt: TGCAGTGCTAGGAAAGCGGGAGGGCCCCAAGAGACCCAGTACTTC

j_call: TRBJ2-1
clone_size: -
v_call: TRBV6-6
d_call: -
cdr3_aa: CASTPGAGRGERTYNEQFF
cdr3_nt: TGTGCCAGTACCCCCGGGGCAGGGCGGGGCGAGAGGACCTACAATGAGCAGTTCTTC